What follows are 22 T cell receptor beta chains derived from one specimen sequenced in a study of cytomegalovirus exposure and HLA in healthy donors. PCR used 60 Vbeta primers and 13 Jbeta primers. Produced via immunoSEQ multiplex PCR; TCRdb's table is partial and in-frame only. The table lists around 60,000 clones, roughly 77% of them singletons. Sequenced material: PBMCs. The receptor set was obtained from a middle-aged woman in good health and CMV-seropositive.

A few counts support this clone. Other nucleotide sequences from this sample produce the same CDR3. The V gene is TRBV5-1, the J gene TRBJ2-1; 9 nucleotides line up with TRBD2. CDR3 size: 17 residues. Looked up from germline, CDR1 is SGHRS and CDR2 is YFSETQ. V shed 2 bases and J 0 bases; nucleotides not matched to a gene: 6. The CDR3 here is CASSFSGGSSSYNEQFF. The CDR3, as DNA: TGCGCCAGCAGCTTTAGCGGGGGCTCTAGCTCCTACAATGAGCAGTTCTTC.

The chain employs TRBV4-3 and TRBJ2-7; TRBD2 agrees at 9 bases. Germline CDR1 LGHNA, CDR2 YSLEER. Losses at the gene ends were 0 bases for V and 4 bases for J; bases not matched to a gene: 13. This CDR3 comprises 18 residues. The CDR3 loop is CASSQDRVGAGGIYEQYF. As DNA, the CDR3 is TGCGCCAGCAGCCAAGATAGGGTAGGAGCGGGGGGCATATACGAGCAGTACTTC.

V is TRBV30 and J is TRBJ2-1; D gene ambiguous. The germline V and J ends were trimmed by 0 bases and 2 bases, with 8 bases remaining between them. CDR3 length: 14 amino acids. Germline V gene sequence: CDR1 GTSNPN, CDR2 SVGIG (reference sequence). The CDR3 region is CAWSVRVTYNEQFF. In DNA form, the CDR3 reads TGTGCCTGGAGTGTACGAGTAACCTACAATGAGCAGTTCTTC.

This sequence joins TRBV7-3 and TRBJ2-2; TRBD1 aligns across 7 bases. V was clipped by 5 bases and J by 1 base; unmatched bases: 1. The CDR3 runs to 14 residues. The germline gives CDR1 SGHTA, CDR2 FQGTGA. For the CDR3, the DNA is TGTGCCAGCAGCCGACAGGGGAACACCGGGGAGCTGTTTTTT. Translating gives CASSRQGNTGELFF.

The chain couples TRBV30 to TRBJ1-1; D uncertain. V dropped 3 bases and J dropped 10 bases, with 12 bases sitting between them. The CDR3 consists of 11 residues. Germline CDR1 GTSNPN, CDR2 SVGIG (reference sequence). CDR3 amino acids: CAWSYLGRAFF. DNA for the CDR3: TGTGCCTGGAGCTACTTAGGGAGAGCTTTCTTT. Filled out from reference TRBV30 and TRBJ1-1, the complete variable domain reads SQTIHQWPATLVQPVGSPLSLECTVEGTSNPNLYWYRQAAGRGLQLLFYSVGIGQISSEVPQNLSASRPQDRQFILSSKKLLLSDSGFYLCAWSYLGRAFFGQGTRLTVV.

This chain uses TRBV7-2 with TRBJ1-1; D is perhaps TRBD1 (5 bases). The ends were cut back, 5 bases at V and 1 base at J, with 17 bases in the middle. The CDR3 contains 16 residues. Germline V gene data show CDR1 as SGHTA and CDR2 as FQGNSA. The DNA of the CDR3 is TGTGCCAGCAGCCCCATTAGGGGATTGGGGAACACTGAAGCTTTCTTT. Protein sequence: CASSPIRGLGNTEAFF.

This clone was seen once. The rearrangement uses TRBV4-3 and TRBJ2-2, with D unclear. Germline CDR1 LGHNA, CDR2 YSLEER. Trimming removed 0 bases from V and 6 bases from J, with 8 bases in between. This CDR3 contains 14 residues. CDR3 nucleotides: TGCGCCAGCAGCCAAGATTACATCTCCGGGGAGCTGTTTTTT. As protein: CASSQDYISGELFF.

The V and J genes are TRBV7-2 and TRBJ2-3; D is unclear. Germline V CDR1 and CDR2: SGHTA, FQGNSA. This CDR3 has 14 residues. Trimming pared 1 base from V and 3 bases from J, leaving 8 bases between. The CDR3 protein is CASSLGSLTDTQYF. The CDR3 DNA follows: TGTGCCAGCAGCTTAGGTAGCCTAACAGATACGCAGTATTTT.

The chain joins TRBV29-1 to TRBJ2-1; 9 bases fit TRBD2. CDR1 is SQVTM and CDR2 is ANQGSEA in the germline V gene. The CDR3 has 14 residues. V dropped 2 bases and J dropped 4; count of bases not matched to a gene: 3. The DNA of the CDR3 is TGCAGCGTTGAACTAGCGGGGTTATACAATGAGCAGTTCTTC. It encodes CSVELAGLYNEQFF.

This clone was seen once. The rearrangement uses TRBV6-4 and TRBJ2-2, with no clear D. The germline V gene encodes CDR1 MRHNA and CDR2 SNTAGT. V was clipped by 3 bases and J by 5 bases, with 7 bases between them. CDR3 size: 13 residues. This chain's CDR3 is CASSEMETGELFF. The CDR3, as DNA: TGTGCCAGCAGTGAGATGGAGACCGGGGAGCTGTTTTTT.

Here the CDR3 reads CASSFAGISQPQHF. As DNA, the CDR3 is TGTGCCAGCAGTTTCGCAGGGATCAGTCAGCCCCAGCATTTT. V gene TRBV28 combines with J gene TRBJ1-5, with D maybe TRBD1 (5 bases). The germline gives CDR1 MDHEN, CDR2 SYDVKM. Between the trimmed V and J ends, which lost 3 bases and 6 bases, there was a span of 12 bases. The CDR3 consists of 14 residues.

V and J are TRBV7-8 and TRBJ2-2, with 8 bases that match TRBD1. Trimming removed 3 bases from V and 0 bases from J; junction bases left unmatched: 3. This CDR3 has 16 amino acids. CDR1 is SGHVS, CDR2 FQNEAQ, per germline. In nucleotides, the CDR3 is TGTGCCAGCAGCTTTAACAGGGGGACGAACACCGGGGAGCTGTTTTTT. Translated, it gives CASSFNRGTNTGELFF.

The chain couples TRBV29-1 to TRBJ1-1; perhaps TRBD1 as D (5 bases). The germline V and J ends were trimmed by 8 bases and 0 bases, with 13 bases remaining between them. Germline V CDR1 and CDR2: SQVTM, ANQGSEA. This CDR3 spans 13 amino acids. CDR3 in amino acids: CSLAWGLNTEAFF. The DNA for the CDR3 is TGCAGCCTGGCTTGGGGCCTGAACACTGAAGCTTTCTTT. The entire variable domain, with the rest obtained from reference TRBV29-1 and TRBJ1-1, is as follows: SAVISQKPSRDICQRGTSLTIQCQVDSQVTMMFWYRQQPGQSLTLIATANQGSEATYESGFVIDKFPISRPNLTFSTLTVSNMSPEDSSIYLCSLAWGLNTEAFFGQGTRLTVV.

There are a few counts of this clone. CDR3 amino acids: CASSLVQGSEQYF. The CDR3 DNA follows: TGCGCCAGCAGCTTGGTACAGGGTTCGGAGCAGTACTTC. The V gene is TRBV5-1, the J gene TRBJ2-5; a possible D gene is TRBD1 (6 bases). The CDR3 is 13 amino acids. Trimming stripped 0 bases from V and 11 bases from J, with 14 bases between. The germline V gene has CDR1 SGHRS and CDR2 YFSETQ.

This rearrangement joins TRBV7-8 to TRBJ2-7, with 7 positions matching TRBD2. The CDR3 is made up of 15 amino acids. The J segment lost 4 bases and the V segment lost 2 bases, leaving 8 bases of the junction unmatched. Germline loops: CDR1 SGHVS, CDR2 FQNEAQ. In DNA, the CDR3 is TGTGCCAGCAGCTTATCCGGGACTACCCCTTACGAGCAGTACTTC. Residues: CASSLSGTTPYEQYF.

This clone was seen only a few times. This rearrangement joins TRBV7-2 to TRBJ2-3; maybe TRBD2 (5 bases). Trimming pared 5 bases from V and 5 bases from J, leaving 14 bases between. The CDR3 spans 14 residues. Germline-derived CDR1 and CDR2 are SGHTA and FQGNSA. The CDR3 here is CASSRSRALDTQYF. DNA for the CDR3: TGTGCCAGCAGCCGATCGCGGGCCCTAGATACGCAGTATTTT. The whole variable domain, remainder taken from reference TRBV7-2 and TRBJ2-3, is GAGVSQSPSNKVTEKGKDVELRCDPISGHTALYWYRQSLGQGLEFLIYFQGNSAPDKSGLPSDRFSAERTGGSVSTLTIQRTQQEDSAVYLCASSRSRALDTQYFGPGTRLTVL.

The chain is built from TRBV5-4 and TRBJ1-2, with D tentatively TRBD1 (6 bases). V was clipped by 0 bases and J by 4 bases, with 10 bases between them. CDR3 length: 14 residues. Germline-derived CDR1 and CDR2 are SGHNT and YYREEE (reference sequence). The CDR3 spells CASSLDTGSYGYTF. In DNA form, the CDR3 reads TGTGCCAGCAGCTTGGATACAGGGAGCTATGGCTACACCTTC.

The chain uses TRBV13 and TRBJ2-1; 7 bases align to TRBD2. This CDR3 region has 16 residues. Germline lookup yields CDR1 PRHDT and CDR2 FYEKMQ (reference sequence). V lost 5 bases, J lost 0 bases, and 7 bases stayed unmatched. DNA for the CDR3: TGTGCCAGCAGCCCCTTTGGGGGGGGCTCCTACAATGAGCAGTTCTTC. Its translation is CASSPFGGGSYNEQFF.

A word on this clone: A read error may produce the germline difference seen at one junction end. The J gene is TRBJ2-4, the V gene TRBV7-9; weak D call: TRBD2 (6 bases). This CDR3 region has 13 residues. Germline CDR1 is SEHNR and CDR2 is FQNEAQ (reference sequence). The CDR3 nucleotides are TGTTCCAGCAGCTCTTCGGGAGAAAACATTCAGTACTTC. Protein sequence: CSSSSSGENIQYF.

V gene TRBV20-1 combines with J gene TRBJ1-2; D remains unclear. The CDR3 length is 9 residues. Germline-derived CDR1 and CDR2 are DFQATT and SNEGSKA (reference sequence). V was trimmed by 6 bases and J by 6 bases, leaving 5 bases between them. CDR3 DNA: TGCAGTGCGGCCAATGGCTACACCTTC. This encodes CSAANGYTF.

This chain links TRBV4-3 with TRBJ1-2; 7 positions match TRBD1. V lost 0 bases and J lost 6; bases outside the gene matches: 10. The germline CDR1 and CDR2 sequences are LGHNA and YSLEER. This CDR3 region has 16 residues. CDR3 nucleotides: TGCGCCAGCAGCCAAGATCCCAGGGGGGAAGCAGATGGCTACACCTTC. Protein sequence: CASSQDPRGEADGYTF.

J is TRBJ2-1 and V is TRBV7-9, with D possibly matching TRBD2 (7 bases). Trimming pared 3 bases from V and 3 bases from J, leaving 21 bases between. The CDR3 is 18 amino acids. Germline V CDR1 and CDR2: SEHNR, FQNEAQ (reference sequence). The CDR3 nucleotides are TGTGCCAGCAGCTTTAGTCTAGGGGGAGGGGGAATCTACAATGAGCAGTTCTTC. Protein sequence: CASSFSLGGGGIYNEQFF.